A single T cell receptor (beta chain) is shown here with its context. This clone was counted many times. Its recognized antigen is unknown. One end of the junction is discordant with germline, which a read error may explain. The observed sequence ends 3 residues before the CDR3 terminus, with the missing tail filled in from the germline J gene. For sequencing input, CVID and control samples contributed equivalent amounts of genomic DNA. For every sample, a 60 bp segment covering the rearranged TCRbeta CDR3 region was amplified and then sequenced. TCRbeta amplification used the immunoSEQ assay, a bias-corrected multiplex PCR with high-throughput sequencing. Regarding the original processing steps: Every unique nucleotide sequence was considered a clone and was annotated with V, D and J genes, copy number and frequency. Sequences were labeled productive if in frame, and non-productive if out of frame or containing stop codons. As previously described, clonality was calculated on the basis of Shannon's entropy. The predicted amino acid sequences of productive clones were used to derive the mean CDR3 Kyte-Doolittle hydropathy. The R hclust function was used to hierarchically cluster scaled V gene usage with Manhattan distance and complete linkage. Sharing of clones by CDR3 amino acid sequence was evaluated by resampling 12 repertoires per group over 100 rounds. Repertoires were searched for roughly 70 published EBV-specific and 200 to 300 published CMV-specific TCRbeta sequences. Analysis left out two CVID samples that produced under 10,000 sequences, so fewer than 50 CVID repertoires remained. TCRdb obtained this table from immuneACCESS and retained in-frame rearrangements with V and J assigned. These tables miss some clones; where compared with another copy, unresolved V genes account for less than half of the shortfall, and the remainder is unexplained. From that table come the V and J calls and clone size; the DNA was used to work out D and trimming. With 40,000 to 45,000 clones recorded, this sample contains no clone counted only once. Together, the top ten hold about 10% of the sample.

These data belong to a study of T cell clonality in common variable immunodeficiency (dated by TCRdb to 2013 to 2016). Study-wide conclusions, independent of this receptor: CVID subjects shared fewer TCRbeta clones with each other than healthy controls did (p < 0.0001). Compared with healthy controls, CVID subjects showed increased TCRbeta clonality (t-test p = 0.018), a feature most characteristic of about a third of subjects. Even though DNA input was equal, the average per sample came to about 81,820 unique sequences for controls compared with about 34,000 for CVID samples. Correlations of repertoire features with clinical complications were constrained by heterogeneity among patients within the CVID cohort. CVID TCRbeta sequences were reported to have fewer deletions and N-nucleotide insertions and to lack highly modified clones with 13 or more V deletions. According to the authors, figuring out what caused the increased clonality in CVID would require sequencing the repertoires of T cell subpopulations.

Predominantly Caucasian heritage was noted among both the CVID patients and the healthy controls. From each donor, about 4.5 to 8.5 ml of heparinized peripheral whole blood was collected. TCRbeta CDR3 repertoires were sequenced from genomic DNA of adults with common variable immune deficiency (CVID) and healthy adult controls. There were some 22 healthy adult volunteers in the control group (roughly 12 female and ten or so male), ranging in age from about 23 to 75 years, with a mean age of around 34. Diluted blood was density-centrifuged over Hypaque 1077 or Ficoll-Paque to isolate peripheral blood mononuclear cells. Genomic DNA was obtained from unsorted mononuclear cells using either Qiagen column purification or a centrifugation-based method. CDR1 LGHNA and CDR2 YNFKEQ are derived from the germline V gene. Measured from the cysteine to the phenylalanine, the CDR3 is 15 residues long. The 36 bases shown cover part of the CDR3, and their frame starts at base 1.

The receptor was derived from a person between 18 and 75 years old in good health. What was sequenced was peripheral blood mononuclear cells. The receptor chain draws on TRBV4-2 and TRBJ2-7; the junction holds 7 bases that match TRBD2. Partial CDR3 DNA: TGCGCCAGCAGCGGGACTTTCAGCCCCTCCTACGAG. The resulting protein is CASSGTFSPSYE. The full CDR3 sequence reads CASSGTFSPSYEQYF.